The source of this T cell receptor beta chain is a study of cytomegalovirus exposure and HLA in healthy donors. Study-wide findings and caveats: Follow-up analysis later connected one missense variant in DCLRE1C with trimming of TCR beta V- and J-genes. The study listed under 200 cytomegalovirus-associated TCR beta chains. The authors later found TCR association rates varying by HLA locus, with DRB1 most and HLA-C fewest.

The CDR3 covers 15 residues. Germline lookup yields CDR1 SNHLY and CDR2 FYNNEI. V trimming: 6 bases; J trimming: 7 bases; junction bases outside the gene matches: 12. Vbeta (60) and Jbeta (13) primers were used in the PCR. Clones were read by immunoSEQ multiplex PCR, and TCRdb kept only the in-frame ones, dropping some. The data contain about 160,000 clones, about three quarters of them singletons. This clone was counted a single time. What it binds is not known. This clonotype originated in a woman in her forties or fifties in good health and CMV-seropositive. Sequencing used PBMCs. The chain links TRBV2 to TRBJ2-1; TRBD2 matches at 7 bases. The CDR3 DNA follows: TGTGCCAGCAGAGGGGAGGGAGAGGTTAAAAATGAGCAGTTCTTC. Translation: CASRGEGEVKNEQFF.